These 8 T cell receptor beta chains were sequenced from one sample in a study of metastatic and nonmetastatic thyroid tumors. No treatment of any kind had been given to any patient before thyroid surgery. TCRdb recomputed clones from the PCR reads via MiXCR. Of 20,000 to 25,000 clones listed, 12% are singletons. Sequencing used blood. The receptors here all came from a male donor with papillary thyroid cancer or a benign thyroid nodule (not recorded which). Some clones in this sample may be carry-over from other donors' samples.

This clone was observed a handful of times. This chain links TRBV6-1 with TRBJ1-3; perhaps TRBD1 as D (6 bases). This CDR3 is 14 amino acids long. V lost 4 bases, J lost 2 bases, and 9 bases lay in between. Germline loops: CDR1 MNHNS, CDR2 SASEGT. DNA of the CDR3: TGTGCCAGCAGTGCACAGGGTCCTGGAAACACCATATATTTT. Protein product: CASSAQGPGNTIYF.

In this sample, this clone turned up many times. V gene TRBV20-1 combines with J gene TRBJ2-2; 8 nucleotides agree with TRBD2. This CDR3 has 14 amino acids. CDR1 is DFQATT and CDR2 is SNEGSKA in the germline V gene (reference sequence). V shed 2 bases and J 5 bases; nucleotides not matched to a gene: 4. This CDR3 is CSARRGGSTGELFF. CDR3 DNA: TGCAGTGCTAGACGGGGGGGGTCGACCGGGGAGCTGTTTTTT.

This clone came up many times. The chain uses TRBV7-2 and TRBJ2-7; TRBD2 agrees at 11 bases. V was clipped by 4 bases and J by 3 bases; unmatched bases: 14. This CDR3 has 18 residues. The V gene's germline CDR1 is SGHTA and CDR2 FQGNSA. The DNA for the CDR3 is TGTGCCAGCAGCTACTCGACTAGCGGGGCTCGTTCCCGCTACGAGCAGTACTTC. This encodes CASSYSTSGARSRYEQYF.

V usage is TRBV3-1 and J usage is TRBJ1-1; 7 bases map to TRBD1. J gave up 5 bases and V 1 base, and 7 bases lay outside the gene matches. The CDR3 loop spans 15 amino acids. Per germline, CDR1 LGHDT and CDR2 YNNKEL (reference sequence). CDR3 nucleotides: TGTGCCAGCAGCCAAGCTCAGGGGGGTAGAACTGAAGCTTTCTTT. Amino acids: CASSQAQGGRTEAFF.

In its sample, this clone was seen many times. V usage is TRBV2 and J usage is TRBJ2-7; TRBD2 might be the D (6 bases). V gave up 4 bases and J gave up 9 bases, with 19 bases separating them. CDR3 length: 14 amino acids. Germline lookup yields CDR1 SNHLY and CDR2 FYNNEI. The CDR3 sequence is CASSGFAALGGQYF. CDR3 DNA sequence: TGTGCCAGCAGTGGCTTCGCGGCTCTGGGGGGGCAGTACTTC.

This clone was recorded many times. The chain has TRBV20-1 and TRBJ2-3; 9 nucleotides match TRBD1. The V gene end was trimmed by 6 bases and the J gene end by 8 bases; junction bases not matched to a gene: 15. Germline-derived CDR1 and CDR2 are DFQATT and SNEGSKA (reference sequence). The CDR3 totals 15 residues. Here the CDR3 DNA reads TGCAGTGCCCGCGCTCCGGGACAGGGAAGGGGTACGCAGTATTTT. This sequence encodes CSARAPGQGRGTQYF.

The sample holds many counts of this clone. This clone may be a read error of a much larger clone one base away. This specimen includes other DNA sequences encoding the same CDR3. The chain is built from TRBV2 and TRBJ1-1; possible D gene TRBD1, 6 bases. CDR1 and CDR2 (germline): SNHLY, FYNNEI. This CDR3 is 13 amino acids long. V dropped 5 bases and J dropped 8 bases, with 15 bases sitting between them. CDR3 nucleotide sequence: TGTGCCAGCAGTAAGTGGAGAGGACAGGAAGCTTTCTTT. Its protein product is CASSKWRGQEAFF.

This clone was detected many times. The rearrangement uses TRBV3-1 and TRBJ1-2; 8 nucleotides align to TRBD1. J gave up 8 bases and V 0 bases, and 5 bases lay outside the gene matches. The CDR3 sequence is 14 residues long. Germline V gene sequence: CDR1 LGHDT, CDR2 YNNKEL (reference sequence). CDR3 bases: TGTGCCAGCAGCCAAGATCAGGGGGCGCGAGGCTACACCTTC. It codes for CASSQDQGARGYTF.